Listed below are T cell receptor beta chains from one sample, sequenced in a study of shared clonotypes between healthy human individuals. Libraries were prepared by immunoSEQ multiplex PCR; TCRdb keeps only in-frame clonotypes and omits some of them. The sample yields approximately 500,000 clones, 90% to 96% seen once. Specimen: naive CD4+ T cells sorted from blood. The receptors stem from a woman in her twenties or thirties in good health. Each CDR3 is given with its conserved first and last residue. A clone size is listed for some rows: how often the clone was seen (once, few, many), or a class if it is expanded.

V gene: TRBV19; clone size: once; CDR3 protein: CASSTPGQSSGELFF
V gene: TRBV2; clone size: -; CDR3 protein: CASSGTGGWEQYF
V gene: TRBV5-1; clone size: once; CDR3 protein: CASSLLRDRKDTQYF
V gene: TRBV7-8; clone size: -; CDR3 protein: CASSSLGGQGTYEQYF
V gene: TRBV25-1; clone size: -; CDR3 protein: CASTPTGPDTQYF
V gene: TRBV5-1; clone size: -; CDR3 protein: CASSAWDRLYGYTF
V gene: TRBV18; clone size: -; CDR3 protein: CASRAGNEQYF
V gene: TRBV18; clone size: -; CDR3 protein: CASSPPHRDFPEQYF
V gene: TRBV19; clone size: -; CDR3 protein: CASSISGSYNEQFF
V gene: TRBV13; clone size: -; CDR3 protein: CASSFRPGATYEQYF
V gene: TRBV19; clone size: -; CDR3 protein: CASSTSSAQETQYF
V gene: TRBV7-7; clone size: -; CDR3 protein: CASSAERNTEAFF
V gene: TRBV4-2; clone size: -; CDR3 protein: CASSYAPQGVNTEAFF
V gene: TRBV19; clone size: -; CDR3 protein: CASRSDGQGFNQPQHF
V gene: TRBV5-6; clone size: once; CDR3 protein: CASSFEDRDPYGYTF
V gene: TRBV27; clone size: once; CDR3 protein: CASRSLAGTNYEQYF